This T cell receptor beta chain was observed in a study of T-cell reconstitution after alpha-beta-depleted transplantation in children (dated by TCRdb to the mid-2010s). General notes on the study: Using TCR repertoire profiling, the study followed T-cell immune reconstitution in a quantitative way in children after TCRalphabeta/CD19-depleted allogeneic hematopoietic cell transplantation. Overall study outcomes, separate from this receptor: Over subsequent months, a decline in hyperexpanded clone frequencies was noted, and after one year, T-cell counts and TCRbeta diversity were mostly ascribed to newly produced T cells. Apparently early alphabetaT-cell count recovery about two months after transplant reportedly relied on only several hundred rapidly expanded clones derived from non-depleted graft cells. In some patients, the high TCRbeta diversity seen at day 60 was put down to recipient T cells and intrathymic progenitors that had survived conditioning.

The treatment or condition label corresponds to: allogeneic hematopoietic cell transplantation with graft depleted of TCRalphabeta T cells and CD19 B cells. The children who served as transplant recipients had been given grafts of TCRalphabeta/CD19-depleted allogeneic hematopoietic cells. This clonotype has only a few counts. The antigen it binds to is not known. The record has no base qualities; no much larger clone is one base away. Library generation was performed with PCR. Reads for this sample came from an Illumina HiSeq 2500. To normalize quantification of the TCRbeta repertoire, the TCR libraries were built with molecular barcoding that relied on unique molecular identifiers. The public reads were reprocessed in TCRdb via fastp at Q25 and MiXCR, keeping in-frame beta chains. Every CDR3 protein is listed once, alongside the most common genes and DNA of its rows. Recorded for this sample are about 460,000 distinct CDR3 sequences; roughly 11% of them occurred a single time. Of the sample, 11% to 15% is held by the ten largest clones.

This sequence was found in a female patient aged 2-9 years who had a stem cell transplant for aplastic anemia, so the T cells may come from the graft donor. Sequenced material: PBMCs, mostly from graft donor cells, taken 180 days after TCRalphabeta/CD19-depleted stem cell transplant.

The nucleotide sequence is given as TGTGCCAGCAGTCCCCTGGGGAGGGGACCCTACGAGCAGTACTTC. The resulting protein is CASSPLGRGPYEQYF. Recombination linked TRBV28 to TRBJ2-7, and TRBD2 matches 7 of the central bases. The CDR3 runs 15 residues from the cysteine to the phenylalanine. Kept here is only the CDR3 DNA, which spans 45 bases and is read in frame from base 1. CDR1 and CDR2 (MDHEN, SYDVKM) derive from the germline V gene. Trimmed from V: 5 bases; trimmed from J: 2 bases; junction bases lacking a gene match: 9.